Listed here is a single TCR beta chain. Its antigen is currently not known. Per-base qualities were not stored, and no clone one base away is much larger. Spanning cysteine to phenylalanine, the CDR3 consists of 15 amino acids. Here the CDR3 DNA is all that survives: 45 bases in frame from base 1. Ends trimmed: V by 6 bases, J by 4 bases; bases unmatched to a gene: 6. In the germline V gene (reference sequence), CDR1 corresponds to LNHDA and CDR2 to SQIVND. The cohort consisted of 650 to 700 healthy bone marrow donors. All cohort members were sampled while nominally healthy, although unrecorded immune exposures were likely present. The donor was CMV seropositive and belonged to the group of over 250 seropositive cohort members. A peripheral blood sample was provided by each donor, and peripheral blood mononuclear cells were used for TCR beta sequencing. The Qiagen DNeasy Blood Extraction Kit was used to extract genomic DNA from the blood cell samples.

This sample stems from a study of cytomegalovirus exposure and HLA in healthy donors (dated by TCRdb to about 2017). General notes on the study: According to an earlier analysis of a few hundred of the donors, about 179 million T cells yielded roughly 100 million unique TCR beta sequences and about 280 Gb of sequence data. The number of donors typed differed by locus, with 629-630 for A, B, C, DRB1 and DQB1, over 500 for DQA1, 600 to 610 for DPA1, and 400 to 490 for DPB1. Donor age, sex, ethnicity and CMV serostatus were compiled together with the repertoire data. Among the approximately 420 genotyped donors, approximately 82% belonged to the genetic ancestry cluster associated with self-reported Caucasian donors. The study aimed to test whether cataloging public T cell receptors could reveal signatures of past pathogen exposure. In an earlier analysis of 500 to 650 of the donors, high-throughput TCR beta sequencing was used to judge whether each TCR beta V gene segment behaved as functional or pseudogenic. Genome-wide SNP genotypes for about 55% of the roughly 670 donors were used in a later genetic analysis, which treated that subset as a discovery cohort. Roughly 300 gigabases of sequencing data and roughly 81 million unique TCR sequences made up an early release that covered 500 to 650 HLA-typed donors. In the later analysis, no new phenotypic data were used to find candidate immune exposures; instead, reliance was placed on TCR beta sequences and their occurrence across donors. The study combined high-throughput TCR immunosequencing, statistical association of individual TCRs with disease status, and machine learning to predict cytomegalovirus infection status. HLA typing covered class I and class II loci at four-digit resolution. Across around 400 genotyped donors of the cohort, an average of approximately 220,000 unique TCR beta nucleotide sequences per donor were sequenced, and approximately 17% of those sequences were non-productive. Besides the first cohort of 550 to 750 subjects, a separate validation cohort made up of roughly 130 different subjects was used. In a later analysis, previously published TCR beta repertoires from 666 donors were re-analyzed and high-resolution HLA genotyping was added so that TCR occurrence patterns could be studied. About five DR-DQ haplotypes were treated as single units for association and clustering because of strong linkage in the cohort. All discovery cohort repertoires had been generated on a single sequencing platform. The T cell repertoires of under 750 subjects were profiled by immunosequencing and related to cytomegalovirus serostatus. Study-wide conclusions, independent of this receptor: Most CMV-associated TCR beta chains appeared to be HLA-restricted in a later analysis, and the HLA associations seemed to be driven largely by CMV exposure. Presence/absence analyses assumed roughly uniform sequencing depth across donors, an assumption that may not hold. When HLA alleles, especially DR and DQ, strongly co-occurred, attributing TCR associations to individual alleles was difficult. It was suggested by the authors that the approach could potentially be generalized to other disease states and immunological phenotypes. A further reported finding was that TCR beta sequences accurately predicted the HLA-A and HLA-B alleles for most subjects in the first cohort. The study gave a list of more than 150 TCR beta chains associated with cytomegalovirus. Compared with equally common non-associated chains, HLA-associated TCR beta chains in a later analysis were more clonally expanded and had lower generation probabilities. A later analysis reported that several top co-occurrence clusters appeared linked to parvovirus B19, influenza, CMV and Epstein-Barr virus. Correlated functional status among segregating V segments might be attributable to linkage disequilibrium, but an unknown experimental factor could not be ruled out. Most TCR sequences were seen in very few donors, while some public TCRs were found in many individuals. The sequencing pipeline was judged likely to have produced a cluster of highly shared sequence variants as a technical artifact. HLA typing was unavailable for some donors at each locus, so association tests used only the typed subset. The classifier was reported to diagnose cytomegalovirus status with high specificity and sensitivity in both the original cohort and the validation cohort. Only TCR beta chains were sequenced in this cohort, and the absence of alpha or paired-chain data limited detectable features. Three of the identified cytomegalovirus-associated TCR beta chains were confirmed in vitro to be specific for cytomegalovirus antigens. In a later genetic analysis, a missense DCLRE1C variant was associated with V-gene and J-gene trimming of TCR beta chains, and the association was replicated in an independent cohort. A later genetic analysis reported fewer N-insertions in productive TCRs among donors in an Asian-associated ancestry cluster than the 666-donor mean. A later analysis found that TCR association rates varied across HLA loci, with DRB1 alleles showing the most associated TCRs and HLA-C alleles the fewest. In a later analysis, 16,951 TCR beta sequences were associated with specific HLA alleles at a false discovery rate of 0.05. The earlier analysis of 587 of the donors excluded approximately 15 rarely observed V segments, including chromosome 9 orphons, because counts were too low. Broadly in line with IMGT annotations, most TCR beta V segments showed up in productive rearrangements about 87% or about 30% of the time in an earlier analysis of 450 to 750 of the donors. The only immune exposure information available for the cohort was CMV serostatus. Some IMGT-functional V segments, including TRBV6-2 and TRBV6-3, could not be distinguished by the 87-base-pair reads and were therefore excluded.

The library was generated by the immunoSEQ multiplex PCR assay. For the multiplex PCR, a mixture combining 60 forward primers for TCR Vbeta segments and 13 reverse primers for TCR Jbeta segments was used. A multiplex PCR assay on genomic DNA amplified the CDR3 region of rearranged TCR beta genes. The amplified TCR beta libraries were sequenced on the Illumina HiSeq System as 87-base-pair reads. The source study handled its data this way. A later analysis tallied 75 million to 85 million unique TCR beta chains across the 610 or so repertoires, and about 10 million of those chains were shared by two or more donors. A nearest-neighbor algorithm error-corrected the raw reads and collapsed the reads into unique sequences, merging closely related sequences to remove PCR and sequencing errors. V, D and J gene segments were assigned by aligning CDR3 sequences to IMGT reference sequences. For a sequence to be retained, a match of at least six nucleotides was required to both a V gene segment and a J gene segment. A rearrangement counted as productive if the CDR3 had no stop codons and remained in frame with V and J, and every other rearrangement counted as non-productive. CDR3 was defined by IMGT convention, running from the second conserved V-encoded cysteine to the conserved J-encoded phenylalanine. The earlier analysis of 550 to 650 of the donors excluded any sequence lacking an unambiguous match to a single V gene segment. In an earlier analysis of around 590 of the donors, a V segment was called functional when productive rearrangements were above 56.7%, and segregating when the standard deviation between donors exceeded 5%. A statistical classification framework was developed to diagnose cytomegalovirus status using the catalog of TCR beta chain sequences. In a later analysis, TCR nucleotide sequences were compared against IMGT/GENE-DB human TR gene sequences so that V and J genes could be assigned. Using the TCRdist pipeline, a later analysis assigned CDR3 sequences along with most-parsimonious VDJ recombination scenarios. In a later analysis, every TCR beta chain was defined by the combination of its CDR3 amino acid sequence and its V-gene family, and reads without a unique V-gene family were dropped. In a later analysis, around 600 highly shared, low-generation-probability nucleotide sequences were removed to address suspected cross-contamination and a sequencing artifact. In a later analysis, a clonal expansion index for each public chain was calculated from normalized within-repertoire ranks of inferred template counts. In a later analysis, generation probabilities were computed using a VDJ recombination model fitted to out-of-frame rearrangements, and the results were checked against IGoR. In a later analysis, hypergeometric tests were used to score TCR-TCR, TCR-HLA and TCR-CMV co-occurrence, with a repertoire-size bias correction applied to TCR pairs. False discovery rates were estimated in a later analysis by permuting HLA or CMV assignments 20 times. In a later analysis, co-occurring TCRs were grouped with DBSCAN, and TCRdist sequence similarity was added when clustering was performed within HLA-allele-positive subsets. Co-occurrence clustering excluded repertoires with fewer than 30,000 or more than 120,000 public chains, plus five with anomalous nucleotide sharing. TCRdb took this table from immuneACCESS and kept in-frame rearrangements with V and J called. Such tables lack part of the clones; where checked against another copy, unresolved V genes explain under half of the gap, and the rest is unexplained. V, J and clone size are those of that table, while D and trimming were read from the DNA. The sample table holds around 100,000 clones, of which more than 75% were seen once. The biggest ten clones account for about a tenth of the sample.

The sequenced material came from PBMCs. Rearrangement joined TRBV19 to TRBJ2-3, with 11 bases matching TRBD1. This TCR was sampled from a woman aged 18-30 years in good health and CMV-seropositive. The sequenced DNA: TGTGCCAGTAGCCAGCGGACAGGGGGCGCAGATACGCAGTATTTT. It encodes CASSQRTGGADTQYF.